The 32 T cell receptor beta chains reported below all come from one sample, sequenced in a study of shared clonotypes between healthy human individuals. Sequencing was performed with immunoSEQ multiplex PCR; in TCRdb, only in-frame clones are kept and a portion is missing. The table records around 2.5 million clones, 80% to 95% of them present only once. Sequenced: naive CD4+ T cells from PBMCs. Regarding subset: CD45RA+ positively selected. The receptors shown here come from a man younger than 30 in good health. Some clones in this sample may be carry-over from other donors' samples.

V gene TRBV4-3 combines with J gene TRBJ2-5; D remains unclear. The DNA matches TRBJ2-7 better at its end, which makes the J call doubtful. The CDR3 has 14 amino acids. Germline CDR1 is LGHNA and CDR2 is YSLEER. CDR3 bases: TGCGCCAGCAGCCAAGAGGCGACTTCCTACGAGCAGTACTTC. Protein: CASSQEATSYEQYF.

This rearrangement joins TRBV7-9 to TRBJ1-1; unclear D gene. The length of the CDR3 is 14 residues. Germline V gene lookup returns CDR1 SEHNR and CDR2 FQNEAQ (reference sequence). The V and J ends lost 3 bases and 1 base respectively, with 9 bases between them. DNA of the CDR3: TGTGCCAGCAGCTTGAGTGCAGGGAACACTGAAGCTTTCTTT. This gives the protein CASSLSAGNTEAFF.

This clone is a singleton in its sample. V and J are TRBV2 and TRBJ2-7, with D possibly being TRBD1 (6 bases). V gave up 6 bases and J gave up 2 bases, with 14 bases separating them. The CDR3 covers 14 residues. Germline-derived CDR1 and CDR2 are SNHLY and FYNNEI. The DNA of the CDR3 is TGTGCCAGCAGGAACAGGGTGACGGCCTACGAGCAGTACTTC. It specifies CASRNRVTAYEQYF.

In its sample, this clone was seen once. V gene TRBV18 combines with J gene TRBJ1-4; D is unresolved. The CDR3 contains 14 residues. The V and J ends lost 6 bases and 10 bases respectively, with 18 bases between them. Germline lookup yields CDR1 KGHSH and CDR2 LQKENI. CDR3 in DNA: TGTGCCAGCTCTCTGGGGAGCTCCGACCGAAAACTGTTTTTT. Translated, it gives CASSLGSSDRKLFF.

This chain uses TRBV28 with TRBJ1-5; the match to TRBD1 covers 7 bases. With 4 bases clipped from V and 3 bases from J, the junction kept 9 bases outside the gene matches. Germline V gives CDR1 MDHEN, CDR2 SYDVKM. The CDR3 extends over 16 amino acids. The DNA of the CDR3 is TGTGCCAGCAGTTCTCACAGGGGAGGGATCAATCAGCCCCAGCATTTT. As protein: CASSSHRGGINQPQHF.

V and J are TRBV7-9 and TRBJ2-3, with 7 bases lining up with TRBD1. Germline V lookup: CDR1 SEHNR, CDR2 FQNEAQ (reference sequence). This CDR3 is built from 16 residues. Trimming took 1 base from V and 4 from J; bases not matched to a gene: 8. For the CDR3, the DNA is TGTGCCAGCAGCTTAGGTAGGGGGCGCGGTGCAGATACGCAGTATTTT. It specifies CASSLGRGRGADTQYF.

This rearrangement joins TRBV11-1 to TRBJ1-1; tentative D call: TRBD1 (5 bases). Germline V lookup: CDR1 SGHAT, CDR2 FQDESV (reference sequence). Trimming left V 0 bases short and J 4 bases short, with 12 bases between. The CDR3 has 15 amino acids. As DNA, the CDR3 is TGTGCCAGCAGCTTAGCCGGGGCAGACGCCACTGAAGCTTTCTTT. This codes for CASSLAGADATEAFF. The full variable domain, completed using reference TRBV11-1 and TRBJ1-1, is EAEVAQSPRYKITEKSQAVAFWCDPISGHATLYWYRQILGQGPELLVQFQDESVVDDSQLPKDRFSAERLKGVDSTLKIQPAELGDSAMYLCASSLAGADATEAFFGQGTRLTVV.

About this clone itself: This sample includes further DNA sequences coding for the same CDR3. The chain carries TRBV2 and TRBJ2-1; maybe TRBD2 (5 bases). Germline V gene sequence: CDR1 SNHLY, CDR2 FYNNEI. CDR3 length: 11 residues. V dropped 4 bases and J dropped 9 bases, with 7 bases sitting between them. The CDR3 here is CASSVAGEQFF. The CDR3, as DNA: TGTGCCAGCAGTGTTGCGGGTGAGCAGTTCTTC. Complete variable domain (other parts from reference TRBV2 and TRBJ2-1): EPEVTQTPSHQVTQMGQEVILRCVPISNHLYFYWYRQILGQKVEFLVSFYNNEISEKSEIFDDQFSVERPDGSNFTLKIRSTKLEDSAMYFCASSVAGEQFFGPGTRLTVL.

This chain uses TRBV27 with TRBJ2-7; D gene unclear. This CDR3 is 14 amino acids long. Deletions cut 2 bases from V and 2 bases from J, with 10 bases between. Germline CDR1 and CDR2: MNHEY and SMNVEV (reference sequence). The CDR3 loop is CASSLQSVPYEQYF. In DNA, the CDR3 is TGTGCCAGCAGTTTACAAAGCGTCCCCTACGAGCAGTACTTC.

CDR3 bases: TGTGCCAGCAGCCCGCTGGTGACAGGGTCGGATGGCTACACCTTC. It yields the protein CASSPLVTGSDGYTF. This chain connects TRBV9 to TRBJ1-2; 7 bases are shared with TRBD1. Per the germline V gene, CDR1 is SGDLS and CDR2 is YYNGEE. Unmatched junction bases numbered 12, after V lost 4 bases and J lost 6 bases. This CDR3 has 15 residues.

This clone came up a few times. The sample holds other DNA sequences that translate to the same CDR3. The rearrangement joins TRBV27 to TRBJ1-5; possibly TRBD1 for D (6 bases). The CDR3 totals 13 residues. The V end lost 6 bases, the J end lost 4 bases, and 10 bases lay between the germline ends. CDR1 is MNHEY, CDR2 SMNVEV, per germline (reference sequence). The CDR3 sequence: CASSPDRNQPQHF. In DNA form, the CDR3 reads TGTGCCAGCAGCCCGGACAGAAATCAGCCCCAGCATTTT.

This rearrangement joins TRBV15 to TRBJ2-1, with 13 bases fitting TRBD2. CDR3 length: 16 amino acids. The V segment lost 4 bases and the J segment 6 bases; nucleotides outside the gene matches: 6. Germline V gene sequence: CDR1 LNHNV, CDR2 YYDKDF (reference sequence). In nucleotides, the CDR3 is TGTGCCACCAGCAAAGGAGGGACTAGCGGGACCAATGAGCAGTTCTTC. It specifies CATSKGGTSGTNEQFF.

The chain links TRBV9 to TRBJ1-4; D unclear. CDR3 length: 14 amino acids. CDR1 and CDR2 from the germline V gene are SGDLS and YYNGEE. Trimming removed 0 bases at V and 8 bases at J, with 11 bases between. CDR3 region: CASSVADFREKLFF. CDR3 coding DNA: TGTGCCAGCAGCGTAGCAGACTTCAGGGAAAAACTGTTTTTT.

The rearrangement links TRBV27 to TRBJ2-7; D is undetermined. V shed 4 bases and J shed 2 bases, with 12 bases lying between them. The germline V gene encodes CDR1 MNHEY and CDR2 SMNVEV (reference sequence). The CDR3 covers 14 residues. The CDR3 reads CASSYKGSTYEQYF. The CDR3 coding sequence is TGTGCCAGCAGTTATAAAGGGTCTACCTACGAGCAGTACTTC.

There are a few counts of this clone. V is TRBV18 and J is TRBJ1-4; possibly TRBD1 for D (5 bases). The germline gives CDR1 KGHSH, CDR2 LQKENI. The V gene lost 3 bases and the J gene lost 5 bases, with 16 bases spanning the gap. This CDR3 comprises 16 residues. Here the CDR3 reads CASSPQTGTVNEKLFF. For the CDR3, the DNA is TGTGCCAGCTCACCTCAGACCGGGACGGTGAATGAAAAACTGTTTTTT.

In DNA, the CDR3 is TGTGCCAGCAGCCAAGCAGTGGGATTGGGCCTACAGAGCATCTACGAGCAGTACTTC. Protein sequence: CASSQAVGLGLQSIYEQYF. The chain uses TRBV4-2 and TRBJ2-7; D unresolved. V was pared by 1 base and J by 3 bases, with 25 bases between. Germline CDR1 is LGHNA and CDR2 is YNFKEQ. The CDR3 is made up of 19 amino acids.

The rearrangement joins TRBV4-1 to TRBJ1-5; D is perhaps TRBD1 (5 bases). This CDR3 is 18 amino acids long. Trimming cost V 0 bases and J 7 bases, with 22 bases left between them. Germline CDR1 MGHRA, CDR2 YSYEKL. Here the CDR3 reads CASSQDGPSGGWYQPQHF. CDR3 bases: TGCGCCAGCAGCCAAGATGGTCCTTCCGGGGGATGGTACCAGCCCCAGCATTTT.

CDR3 region: CASSLGGHRGFMNTEAFF. CDR3 bases: TGTGCCAGCAGCTTGGGGGGACACAGGGGGTTCATGAACACTGAAGCTTTCTTT. The chain uses TRBV5-4 and TRBJ1-1; 8 bases are shared with TRBD1. Germline V gives CDR1 SGHNT, CDR2 YYREEE (reference sequence). With V trimmed by 0 bases and J by 0 bases, 10 bases remained unmatched. The CDR3 consists of 18 residues.

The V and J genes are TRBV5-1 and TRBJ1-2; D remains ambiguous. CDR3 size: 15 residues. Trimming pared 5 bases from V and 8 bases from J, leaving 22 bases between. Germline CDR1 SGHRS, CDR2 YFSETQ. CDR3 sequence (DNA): TGCGCCAGCAGTTTGAGACCGGACCGTGCCAGCGGCTACACCTTC. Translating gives CASSLRPDRASGYTF. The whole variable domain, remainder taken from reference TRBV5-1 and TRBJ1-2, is KAGVTQTPRYLIKTRGQQVTLSCSPISGHRSVSWYQQTPGQGLQFLFEYFSETQRNKGNFPGRFSGRQFSNSRSEMNVSTLELGDSALYLCASSLRPDRASGYTFGSGTRLTVV.

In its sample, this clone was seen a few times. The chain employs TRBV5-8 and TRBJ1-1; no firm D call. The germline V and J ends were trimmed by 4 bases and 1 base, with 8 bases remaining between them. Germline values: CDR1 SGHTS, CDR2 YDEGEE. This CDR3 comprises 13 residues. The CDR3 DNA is TGTGCCAGCAGCCCCCCGCGGAACACTGAAGCTTTCTTT. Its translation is CASSPPRNTEAFF.

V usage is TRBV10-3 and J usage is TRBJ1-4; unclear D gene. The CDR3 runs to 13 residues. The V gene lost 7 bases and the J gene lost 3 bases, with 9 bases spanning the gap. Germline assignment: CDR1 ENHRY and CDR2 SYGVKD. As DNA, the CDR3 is TGTGCCATCAACAATACTCCTAATGAAAAACTGTTTTTT. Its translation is CAINNTPNEKLFF.

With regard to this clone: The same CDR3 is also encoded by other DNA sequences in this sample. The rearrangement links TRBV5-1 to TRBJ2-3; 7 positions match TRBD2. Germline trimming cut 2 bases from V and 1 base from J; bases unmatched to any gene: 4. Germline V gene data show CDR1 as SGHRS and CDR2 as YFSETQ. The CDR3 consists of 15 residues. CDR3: CASSFRLAGTDTQYF. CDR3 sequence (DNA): TGCGCCAGCAGCTTCAGGCTAGCGGGCACAGATACGCAGTATTTT.

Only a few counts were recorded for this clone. CDR3 in DNA: TGTGCCAGCACCTTGGGACGAAGGGAAAAACTGTTTTTT. Amino acids: CASTLGRREKLFF. The chain combines TRBV7-2 with TRBJ1-4; D is perhaps TRBD1 (5 bases). The CDR3 runs to 13 residues. V was pared by 7 bases and J by 8 bases, with 14 bases between. The germline V gene has CDR1 SGHTA and CDR2 FQGNSA. Based on the CDR3 plus reference TRBV7-2 and TRBJ1-4, the full variable domain is GAGVSQSPSNKVTEKGKDVELRCDPISGHTALYWYRQSLGQGLEFLIYFQGNSAPDKSGLPSDRFSAERTGGSVSTLTIQRTQQEDSAVYLCASTLGRREKLFFGSGTQLSVL.

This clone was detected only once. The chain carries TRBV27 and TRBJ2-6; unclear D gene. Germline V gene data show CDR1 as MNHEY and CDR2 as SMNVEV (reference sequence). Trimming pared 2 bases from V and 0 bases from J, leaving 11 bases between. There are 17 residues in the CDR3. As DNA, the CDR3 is TGTGCCAGCAGTTTAGTGCGAATGGTCTCTGGGGCCAACGTCCTGACTTTC. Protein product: CASSLVRMVSGANVLTF.

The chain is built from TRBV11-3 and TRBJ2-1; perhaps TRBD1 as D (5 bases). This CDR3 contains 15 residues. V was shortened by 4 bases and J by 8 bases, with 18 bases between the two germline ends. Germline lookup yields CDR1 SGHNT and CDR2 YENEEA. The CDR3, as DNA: TGTGCCAGCAGCTCTCCTGGGGCCCTCGCGGATGAGCAGTTCTTC. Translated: CASSSPGALADEQFF.

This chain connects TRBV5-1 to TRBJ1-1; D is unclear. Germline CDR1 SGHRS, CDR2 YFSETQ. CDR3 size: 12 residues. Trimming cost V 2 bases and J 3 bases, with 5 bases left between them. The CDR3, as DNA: TGCGCCAGCAGCTTCCCCGACACTGAAGCTTTCTTT. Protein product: CASSFPDTEAFF.

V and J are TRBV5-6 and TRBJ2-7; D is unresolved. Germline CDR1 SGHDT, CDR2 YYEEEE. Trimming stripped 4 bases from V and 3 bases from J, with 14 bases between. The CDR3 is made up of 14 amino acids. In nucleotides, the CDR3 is TGTGCCAGCAGCCCGGATGGGGTGATCTACGAGCAGTACTTC. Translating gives CASSPDGVIYEQYF.

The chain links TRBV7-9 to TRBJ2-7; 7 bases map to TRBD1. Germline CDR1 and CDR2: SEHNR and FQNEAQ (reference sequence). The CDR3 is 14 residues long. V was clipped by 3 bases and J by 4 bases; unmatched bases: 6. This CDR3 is CASSFTQGLYEQYF. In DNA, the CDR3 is TGTGCCAGCAGCTTTACACAGGGGCTGTACGAGCAGTACTTC.

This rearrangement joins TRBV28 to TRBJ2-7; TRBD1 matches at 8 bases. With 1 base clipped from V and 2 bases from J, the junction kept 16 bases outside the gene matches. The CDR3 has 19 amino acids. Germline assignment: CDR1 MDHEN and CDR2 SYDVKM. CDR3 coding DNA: TGTGCCAGCAGTTTATTAGTCACCCTTGAACAGGGGGTGACCTACGAGCAGTACTTC. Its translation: CASSLLVTLEQGVTYEQYF.

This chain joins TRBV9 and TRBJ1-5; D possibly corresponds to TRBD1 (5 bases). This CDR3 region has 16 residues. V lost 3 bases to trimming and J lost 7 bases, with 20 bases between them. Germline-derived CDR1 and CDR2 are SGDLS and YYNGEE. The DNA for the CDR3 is TGTGCCAGCAGCGAAGGGGTGGGGTCGGGTGAACAGCCCCAGCATTTT. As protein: CASSEGVGSGEQPQHF.

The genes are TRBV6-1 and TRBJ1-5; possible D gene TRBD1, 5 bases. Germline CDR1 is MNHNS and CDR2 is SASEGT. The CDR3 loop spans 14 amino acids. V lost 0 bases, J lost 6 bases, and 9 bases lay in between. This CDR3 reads CASSEAMGTQPQHF. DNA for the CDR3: TGTGCCAGCAGTGAAGCGATGGGGACTCAGCCCCAGCATTTT.

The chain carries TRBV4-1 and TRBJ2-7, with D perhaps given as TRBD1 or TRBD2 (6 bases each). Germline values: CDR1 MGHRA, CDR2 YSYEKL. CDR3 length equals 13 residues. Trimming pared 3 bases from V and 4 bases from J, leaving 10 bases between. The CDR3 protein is CASSHPGAYEQYF. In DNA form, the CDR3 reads TGCGCCAGCAGCCACCCGGGGGCTTACGAGCAGTACTTC.